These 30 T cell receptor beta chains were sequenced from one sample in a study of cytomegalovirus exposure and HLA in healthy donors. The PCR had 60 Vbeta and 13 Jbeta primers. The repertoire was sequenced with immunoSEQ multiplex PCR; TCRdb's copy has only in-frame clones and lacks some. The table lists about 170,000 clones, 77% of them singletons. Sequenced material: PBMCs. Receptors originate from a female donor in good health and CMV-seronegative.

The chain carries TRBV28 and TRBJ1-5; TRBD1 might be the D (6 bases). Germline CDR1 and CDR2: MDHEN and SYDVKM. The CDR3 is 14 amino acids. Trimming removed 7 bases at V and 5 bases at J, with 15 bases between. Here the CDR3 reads CASKGDKNYQPQHF. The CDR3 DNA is TGTGCCAGCAAGGGGGACAAAAATTATCAGCCCCAGCATTTT.

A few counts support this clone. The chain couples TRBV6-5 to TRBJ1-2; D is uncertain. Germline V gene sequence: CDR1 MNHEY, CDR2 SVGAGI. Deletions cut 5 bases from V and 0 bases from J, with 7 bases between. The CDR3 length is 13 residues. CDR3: CASSVLANYGYTF. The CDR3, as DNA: TGTGCCAGCAGTGTTTTAGCTAACTATGGCTACACCTTC.

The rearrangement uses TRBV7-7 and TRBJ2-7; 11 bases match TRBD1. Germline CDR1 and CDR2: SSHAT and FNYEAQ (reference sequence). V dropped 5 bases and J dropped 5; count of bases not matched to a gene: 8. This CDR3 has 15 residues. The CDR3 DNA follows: TGTGCCAGCAGCCGTGGACAGGGGGCTTCCCACGAGCAGTACTTC. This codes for CASSRGQGASHEQYF.

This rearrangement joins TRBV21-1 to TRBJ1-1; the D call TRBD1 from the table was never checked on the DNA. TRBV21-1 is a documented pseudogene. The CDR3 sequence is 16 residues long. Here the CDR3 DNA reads TGTGCCAGCAGCAAAGGCAGGGGCCAATCGAACACTGAAGCTTTCTTT. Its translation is CASSKGRGQSNTEAFF.

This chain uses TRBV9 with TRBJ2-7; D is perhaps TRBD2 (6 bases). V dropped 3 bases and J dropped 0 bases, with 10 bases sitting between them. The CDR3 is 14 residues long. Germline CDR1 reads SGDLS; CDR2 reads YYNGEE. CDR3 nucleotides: TGTGCCAGCAGCGCCCGGGACTTCTCCTACGAGCAGTACTTC. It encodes CASSARDFSYEQYF.

CDR3 DNA sequence: TGTGCCAGTAGTTATCAGGGGGCGCTGAACACTGAAGCTTTCTTT. Translating it yields CASSYQGALNTEAFF. The J gene is TRBJ1-1, the V gene TRBV19, with 8 positions matching TRBD1. The CDR3 extends over 15 amino acids. The junction had 5 bases not matched to a gene; V was cut back by 5 bases and J by 0 bases. In germline, CDR1 is LNHDA, CDR2 SQIVND (reference sequence).

The CDR3 DNA sequence: TGTGCCAGCAGCTTAACTAGCGGGAGTGGGGATACGCAGTATTTT. Encoded protein: CASSLTSGSGDTQYF. V and J are TRBV7-2 and TRBJ2-3; TRBD2 matches at 11 bases. The germline V gene encodes CDR1 SGHTA and CDR2 FQGNSA. The V and J ends lost 2 bases and 6 bases, in that order; junction bases with no gene match: 4. The CDR3 consists of 15 residues.

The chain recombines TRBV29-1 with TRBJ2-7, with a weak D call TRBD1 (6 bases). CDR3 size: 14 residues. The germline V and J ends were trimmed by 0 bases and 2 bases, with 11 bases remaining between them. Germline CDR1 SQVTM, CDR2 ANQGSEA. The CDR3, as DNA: TGCAGCGTTGAAGATCCGACAGGAGCCTACGAGCAGTACTTC. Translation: CSVEDPTGAYEQYF.

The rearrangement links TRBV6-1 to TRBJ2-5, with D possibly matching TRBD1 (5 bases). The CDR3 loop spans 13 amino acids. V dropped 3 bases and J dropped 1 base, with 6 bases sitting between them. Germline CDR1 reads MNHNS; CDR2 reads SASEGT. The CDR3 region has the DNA TGTGCCAGCAGTGAGACAGTCCAAGAGACCCAGTACTTC. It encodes CASSETVQETQYF.

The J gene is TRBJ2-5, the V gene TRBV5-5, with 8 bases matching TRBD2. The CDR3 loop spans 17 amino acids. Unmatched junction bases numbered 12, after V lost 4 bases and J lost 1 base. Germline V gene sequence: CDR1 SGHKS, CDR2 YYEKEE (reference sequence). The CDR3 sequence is CASSGESGGLVQETQYF. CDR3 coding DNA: TGTGCCAGCAGCGGGGAAAGCGGGGGACTTGTCCAAGAGACCCAGTACTTC.

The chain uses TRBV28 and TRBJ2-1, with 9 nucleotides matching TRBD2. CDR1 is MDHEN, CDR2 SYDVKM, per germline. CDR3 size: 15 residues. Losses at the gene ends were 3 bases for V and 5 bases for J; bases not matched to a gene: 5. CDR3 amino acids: CASSFKAGGHNEQFF. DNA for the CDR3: TGTGCCAGCAGTTTCAAAGCGGGGGGTCACAATGAGCAGTTCTTC.

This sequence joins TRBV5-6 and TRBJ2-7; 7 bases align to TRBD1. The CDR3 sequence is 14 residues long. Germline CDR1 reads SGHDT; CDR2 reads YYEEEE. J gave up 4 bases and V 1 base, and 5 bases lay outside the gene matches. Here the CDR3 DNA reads TGTGCCAGCAGCTTGCTAGACAGGGTGTACGAGCAGTACTTC. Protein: CASSLLDRVYEQYF.

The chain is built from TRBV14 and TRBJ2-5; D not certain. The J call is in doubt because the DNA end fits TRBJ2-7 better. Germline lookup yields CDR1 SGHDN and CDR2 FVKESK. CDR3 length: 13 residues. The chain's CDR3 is CASSQDPPIEQYF. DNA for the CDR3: TGTGCCAGCAGCCAAGATCCCCCTATCGAGCAGTACTTC.

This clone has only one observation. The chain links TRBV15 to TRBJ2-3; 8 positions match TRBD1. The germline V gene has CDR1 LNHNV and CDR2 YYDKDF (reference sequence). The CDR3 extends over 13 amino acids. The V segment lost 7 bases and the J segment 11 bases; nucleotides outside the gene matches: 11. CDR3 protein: CATTGDRYFRQYF. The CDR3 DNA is TGTGCCACCACCGGGGACAGGTACTTTAGGCAGTATTTT.

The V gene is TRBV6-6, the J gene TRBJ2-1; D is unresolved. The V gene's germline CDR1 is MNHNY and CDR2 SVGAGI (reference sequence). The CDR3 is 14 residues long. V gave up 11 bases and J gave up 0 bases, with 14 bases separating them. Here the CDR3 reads CAGSPIGSYNEQFF. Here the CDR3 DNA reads TGTGCCGGTAGTCCCATTGGCTCCTACAATGAGCAGTTCTTC.

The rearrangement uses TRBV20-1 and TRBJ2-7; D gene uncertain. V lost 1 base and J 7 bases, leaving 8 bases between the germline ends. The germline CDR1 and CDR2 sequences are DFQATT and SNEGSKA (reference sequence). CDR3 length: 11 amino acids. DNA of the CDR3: TGCAGTGCTAGAGCCGGAGCGGAGCAGTACTTC. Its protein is CSARAGAEQYF.

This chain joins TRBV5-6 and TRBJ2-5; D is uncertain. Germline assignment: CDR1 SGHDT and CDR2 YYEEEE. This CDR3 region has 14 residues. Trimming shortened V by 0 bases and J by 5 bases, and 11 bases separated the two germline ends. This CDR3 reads CASSLVSTLETQYF. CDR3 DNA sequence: TGTGCCAGCAGCTTGGTTAGCACCCTGGAGACCCAGTACTTC. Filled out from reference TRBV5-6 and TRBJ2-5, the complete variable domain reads DAGVTQSPTHLIKTRGQQVTLRCSPKSGHDTVSWYQQALGQGPQFIFQYYEEEERQRGNFPDRFSGHQFPNYSSELNVNALLLGDSALYLCASSLVSTLETQYFGPGTRLLVL.

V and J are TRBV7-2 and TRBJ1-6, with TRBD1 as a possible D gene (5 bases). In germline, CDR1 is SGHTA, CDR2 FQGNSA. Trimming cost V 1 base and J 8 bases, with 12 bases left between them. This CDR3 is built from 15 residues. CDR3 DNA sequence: TGTGCCAGCAGCTTAGTATATTTAGGGGATTCACCCCTCCACTTT. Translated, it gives CASSLVYLGDSPLHF.

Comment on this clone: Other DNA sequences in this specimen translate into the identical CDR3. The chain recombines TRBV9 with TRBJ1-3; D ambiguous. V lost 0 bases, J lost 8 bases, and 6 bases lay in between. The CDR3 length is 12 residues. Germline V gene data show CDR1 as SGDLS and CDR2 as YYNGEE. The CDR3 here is CASSVGGDTIYF. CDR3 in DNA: TGTGCCAGCAGCGTAGGGGGAGACACCATATATTTT.

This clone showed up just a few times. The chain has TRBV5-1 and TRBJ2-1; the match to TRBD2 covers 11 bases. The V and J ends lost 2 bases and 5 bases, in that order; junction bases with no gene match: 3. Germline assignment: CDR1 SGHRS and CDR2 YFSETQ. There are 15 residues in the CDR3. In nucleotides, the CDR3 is TGCGCCAGCAGCTTCCCTAGCGGGAGGAACAATGAGCAGTTCTTC. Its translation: CASSFPSGRNNEQFF.

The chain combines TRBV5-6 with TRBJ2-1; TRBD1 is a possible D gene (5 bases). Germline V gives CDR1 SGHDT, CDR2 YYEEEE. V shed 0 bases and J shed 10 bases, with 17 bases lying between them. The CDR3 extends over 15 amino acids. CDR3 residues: CASSLGGAPYWEQFF. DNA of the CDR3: TGTGCCAGCAGCTTGGGTGGGGCCCCTTACTGGGAGCAGTTCTTC.

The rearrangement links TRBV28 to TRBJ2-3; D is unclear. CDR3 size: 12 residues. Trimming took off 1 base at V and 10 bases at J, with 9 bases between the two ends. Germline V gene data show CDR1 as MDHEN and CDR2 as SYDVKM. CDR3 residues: CASSLSPGSQYF. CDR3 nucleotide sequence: TGTGCCAGCAGTTTATCCCCAGGTTCGCAGTATTTT.

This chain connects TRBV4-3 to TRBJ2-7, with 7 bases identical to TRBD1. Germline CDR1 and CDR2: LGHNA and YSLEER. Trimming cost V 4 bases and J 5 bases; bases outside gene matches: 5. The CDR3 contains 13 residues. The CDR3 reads CASSRQGDDEQYF. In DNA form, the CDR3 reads TGCGCCAGCAGCCGGCAGGGGGACGACGAGCAGTACTTC.

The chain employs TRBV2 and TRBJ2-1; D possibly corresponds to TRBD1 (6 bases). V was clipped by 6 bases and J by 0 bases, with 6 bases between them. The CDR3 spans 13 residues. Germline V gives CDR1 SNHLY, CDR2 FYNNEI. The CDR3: CASRDSSYNEQFF. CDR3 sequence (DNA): TGTGCCAGCAGGGACAGCTCCTACAATGAGCAGTTCTTC.

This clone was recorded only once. The CDR3 loop reads CASSLYRTGDGYTF. In DNA form, the CDR3 reads TGTGCCAGCAGTTTATACCGGACAGGCGACGGCTACACCTTC. This rearrangement joins TRBV28 to TRBJ1-2; 7 positions match TRBD1. J gave up 8 bases and V 1 base, and 7 bases lay outside the gene matches. Germline V gene lookup returns CDR1 MDHEN and CDR2 SYDVKM. This CDR3 comprises 14 residues.

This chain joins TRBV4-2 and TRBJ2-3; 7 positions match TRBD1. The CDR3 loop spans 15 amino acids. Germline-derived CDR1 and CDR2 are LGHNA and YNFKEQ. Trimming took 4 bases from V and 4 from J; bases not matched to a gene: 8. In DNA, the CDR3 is TGTGCCAGCAGCCTAAATGACAGGGTGGCAGATACGCAGTATTTT. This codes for CASSLNDRVADTQYF.

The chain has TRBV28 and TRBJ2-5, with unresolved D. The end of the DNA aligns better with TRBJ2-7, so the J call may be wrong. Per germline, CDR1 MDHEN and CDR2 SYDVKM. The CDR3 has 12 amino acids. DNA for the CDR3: TGTGCCAGCAGACCTAGCTCCTACGAGCAGTACTTC. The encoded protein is CASRPSSYEQYF.

The CDR3 reads CASSPGLAGGTDTQYF. The CDR3 bases are TGCGCCAGCAGCCCCGGACTAGCGGGGGGCACAGATACGCAGTATTTT. The rearrangement joins TRBV5-1 to TRBJ2-3; 13 nucleotides agree with TRBD2. CDR1 SGHRS and CDR2 YFSETQ come from the germline V gene. This CDR3 has 16 residues. J lost 1 base, V lost 4 bases, and 3 bases had no gene match.

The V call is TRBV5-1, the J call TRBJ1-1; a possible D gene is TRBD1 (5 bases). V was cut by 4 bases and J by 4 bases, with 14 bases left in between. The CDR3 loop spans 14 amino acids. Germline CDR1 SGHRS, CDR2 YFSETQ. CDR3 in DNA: TGCGCCAGCAGCGAGGTCCCAGGGCCCACTGAAGCTTTCTTT. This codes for CASSEVPGPTEAFF.

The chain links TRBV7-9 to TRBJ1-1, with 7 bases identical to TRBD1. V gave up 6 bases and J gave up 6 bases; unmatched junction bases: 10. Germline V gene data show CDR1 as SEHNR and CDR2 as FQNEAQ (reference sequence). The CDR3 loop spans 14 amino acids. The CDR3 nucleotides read TGTGCCAGCAGGGTAGATAGGGGGCGTGCTGAAGCTTTCTTT. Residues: CASRVDRGRAEAFF.